A selection of T cell receptor beta chains follows, all from one sample in a study of cytomegalovirus exposure and HLA in healthy donors. Here immunoSEQ multiplex PCR was the method, and the copy in TCRdb shows in-frame clones only, minus some. This table has under 100,000 clones, 60% to 80% appearing once. Sequencing was carried out using PBMCs. These receptor sequences come from a boy aged 10-17 years in good health and CMV-seronegative. Both conserved end residues are part of each CDR3. The order of the fields is clone size, D gene, V gene, J gene, CDR3 DNA, CDR3 protein. The D gene is left open where the match is weak. Clone size, where shown, is once, few, many, or a class for clones that have expanded.

>.|.|TRBV29-1|TRBJ2-7
TGCAGCGTTGAAACGCAGGGAAGGAGGGATGGGCAGTACTTC
CSVETQGRRDGQYF
>.|TRBD1|TRBV7-2|TRBJ1-5
TGTGCCAGCAGCATGGGACAGGGTGTAGGTCAGCCCCAGCATTTT
CASSMGQGVGQPQHF
>.|.|TRBV19|TRBJ2-1
TGTGCCAGTAGTATAGCCCACGGTTACAATGAGCAGTTCTTC
CASSIAHGYNEQFF
>.|TRBD1|TRBV29-1|TRBJ2-7
TGCAGCGCTCACAGGGGGCAGGGCGAGCAGTACTTC
CSAHRGQGEQYF
>.|.|TRBV28|TRBJ2-3
TGTGCCAGCAGTTTAGTAGGACAGAGGACAGATACGCAGTATTTT
CASSLVGQRTDTQYF
>.|TRBD1|TRBV19|TRBJ1-1
TGTGCCAGTACCCTCCAGGGGGCGAACACTGAAGCTTTCTTT
CASTLQGANTEAFF
>.|.|TRBV6-1|TRBJ1-5
TGTGCCAGCGTTGAGCAGGGGCTGGGGCCCCAGCATTTT
CASVEQGLGPQHF
>.|TRBD2|TRBV19|TRBJ2-7
TGTGCCAGTAGTTTACTAGCGGGTTACGAGCAGTACTTC
CASSLLAGYEQYF
>.|TRBD1|TRBV7-9|TRBJ2-7
TGTGCCAGCAGCCACAGGGGCTACGAGCAGTACTTC
CASSHRGYEQYF
>.|TRBD1|TRBV6-5|TRBJ1-1
TGTGCCAGCAGTTCGACAGGGGATACGACTGAAGCTTTCTTT
CASSSTGDTTEAFF
>few|.|TRBV7-2|TRBJ2-7
TGTGCCAGCAGCCCTGTGTTCCTCTACGAGCAGTACTTC
CASSPVFLYEQYF
>few|.|TRBV6-1|TRBJ1-2
TGTGCCAGCGGACAAAGATGGACATACTACTATGGCTACACCTTC
CASGQRWTYYYGYTF
>.|TRBD1|TRBV5-4|TRBJ1-2
TGTGCCAGCAGCCCCGGGGCGACAGGGGGATTAGGCTACACCTTC
CASSPGATGGLGYTF
>.|.|TRBV4-1|TRBJ2-1
TGCGCCAGCAGCCAAGATTGGTCTAGCAGCTACAATGAGCAGTTCTTC
CASSQDWSSSYNEQFF
>.|TRBD1|TRBV28|TRBJ1-5
TGTGCCACCTGGGACAGGGCGACGGGCCTCAATCAGCCCCAGCATTTT
CATWDRATGLNQPQHF
>few|.|TRBV13|TRBJ1-4
TGTGCCAGCAGCTCGAAGCCAATAAATGAAAAACTGTTTTTT
CASSSKPINEKLFF
>.|TRBD2|TRBV7-3|TRBJ2-7
TGTGCCAGCAGCTTAATGCCTAGCGGTACCTACGAGCAGTACTTC
CASSLMPSGTYEQYF
>.|.|TRBV19|TRBJ1-2
TGTGCCAGTAGTATAGACGCAGGGTCGAACGGCTACACCTTC
CASSIDAGSNGYTF
>.|.|TRBV27|TRBJ2-1
TGTGCCAGCAGTGCGGGACTCAAGTACAATGAGCAGTTCTTC
CASSAGLKYNEQFF
>.|TRBD2|TRBV9|TRBJ2-1
TGTGCCAGCAGCGCCCATTTGGGACTAGCGGGGGGGAATGAGCAGTTCTTC
CASSAHLGLAGGNEQFF
>.|TRBD1|TRBV6-4|TRBJ2-3
TGTGCCAGCAGTGTTGAGGGGGCGCGAGGCACAGATACGCAGTATTTT
CASSVEGARGTDTQYF
>once|.|TRBV12-5|TRBJ1-2
TGTGCTAGTGGTTTGCCACTCCAGACATTCTATGGCTACACCTTC
CASGLPLQTFYGYTF